Below, one T cell receptor (beta chain) is given with its context. Its target is unknown. Method: immunoSEQ multiplex PCR; TCRdb's copy keeps in-frame clones and lacks some. The sample shows about 51,000 clones, about three quarters of them seen only once. Looked up from germline, CDR1 is MNHNY and CDR2 is SVGAGI (reference sequence). This CDR3 has 12 residues. V was pared by 7 bases and J by 9 bases, with 13 bases between. This specimen belongs to a study of radiotherapy plus CTLA-4 blockade in lung cancer. Regarding the study as a whole: Expansion in blood of tumor-derived TCR clones was seen after radiotherapy plus ipilimumab.

Material: peripheral blood, obtained from a patient treated with radiotherapy plus ipilimumab. The V and J genes are TRBV6-6 and TRBJ2-1; maybe TRBD2 (5 bases). The clonotype comes from a human donor with non-small cell lung cancer whose response to radiotherapy plus ipilimumab could not be evaluated. CDR3 amino acids: CASTTRGFEQFF. For the CDR3, the DNA is TGTGCCAGCACTACACGAGGGTTTGAGCAGTTCTTC.